This TCR beta chain was recovered during a study of beta chain features in type 1 diabetes. CDR1 is PRHDT, CDR2 FYEKMQ, per germline (reference sequence). Trimming removed 3 bases from V and 1 base from J, with 0 bases in between. CDR3 length: 12 residues. Study-wide findings and caveats: Cells that show high TCR expression could be over-represented by cDNA sequencing.

Without exception, sorted populations had purity beyond 95%. TCRB transcripts that were expressed got sequenced, as all of the isolated RNA had been reverse transcribed. Produced via immunoSEQ multiplex PCR; TCRdb's table is partial and in-frame only. The table records around 500,000 clones, over 10% of them present only once. At least ten counts were recorded for this clone. Its antigen is unknown. Sequenced input: naive CD4+ T cells from blood. The chain employs TRBV13 and TRBJ2-2; D uncertain. This clonotype originated in a woman aged 18-29 years in good health. CDR3: CASSLNTGELFF. The CDR3 DNA reads TGTGCCAGCAGCTTGAACACCGGGGAGCTGTTTTTT.